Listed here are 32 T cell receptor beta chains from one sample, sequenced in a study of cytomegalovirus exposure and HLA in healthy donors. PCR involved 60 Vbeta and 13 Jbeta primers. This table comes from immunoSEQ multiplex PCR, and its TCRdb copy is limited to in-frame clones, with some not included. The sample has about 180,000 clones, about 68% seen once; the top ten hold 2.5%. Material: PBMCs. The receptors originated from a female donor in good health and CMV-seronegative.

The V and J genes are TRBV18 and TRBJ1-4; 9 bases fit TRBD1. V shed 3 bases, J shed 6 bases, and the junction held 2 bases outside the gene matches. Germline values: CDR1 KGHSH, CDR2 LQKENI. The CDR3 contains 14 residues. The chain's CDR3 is CASSPTGGDEKLFF. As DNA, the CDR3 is TGTGCCAGCTCACCTACAGGGGGCGATGAAAAACTGTTTTTT.

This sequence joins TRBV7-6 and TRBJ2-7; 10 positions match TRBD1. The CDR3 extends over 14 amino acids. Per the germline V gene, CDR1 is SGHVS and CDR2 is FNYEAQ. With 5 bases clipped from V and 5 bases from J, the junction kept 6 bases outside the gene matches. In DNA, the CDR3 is TGTGCCAGCAGCATAAGGACAGGGGGAGACGAGCAGTACTTC. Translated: CASSIRTGGDEQYF.

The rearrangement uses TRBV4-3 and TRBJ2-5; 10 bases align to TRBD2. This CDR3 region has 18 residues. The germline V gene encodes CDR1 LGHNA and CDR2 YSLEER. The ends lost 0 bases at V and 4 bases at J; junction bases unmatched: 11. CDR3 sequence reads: CASSQDGGAGGSGETQYF. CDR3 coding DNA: TGCGCCAGCAGCCAAGATGGGGGAGCGGGAGGGAGTGGAGAGACCCAGTACTTC.

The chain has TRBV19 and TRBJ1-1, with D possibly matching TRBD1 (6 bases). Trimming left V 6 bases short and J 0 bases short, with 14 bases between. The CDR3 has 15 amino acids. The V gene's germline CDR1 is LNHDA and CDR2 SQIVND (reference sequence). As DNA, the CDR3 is TGTGCCAGTAGAACCACGACAGGAATGAACACTGAAGCTTTCTTT. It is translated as CASRTTTGMNTEAFF.

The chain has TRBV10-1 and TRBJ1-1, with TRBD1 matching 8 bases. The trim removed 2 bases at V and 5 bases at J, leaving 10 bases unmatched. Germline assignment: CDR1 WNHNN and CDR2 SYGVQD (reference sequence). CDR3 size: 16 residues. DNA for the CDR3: TGCGCCAGCAGTGAGAAGGCAGGGGGCGCGGGTACTGAAGCTTTCTTT. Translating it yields CASSEKAGGAGTEAFF.

The CDR3 nucleotides read TGCAGCGTTTGGGACAGGGGGAAAAACATTCAGTACTTC. Translated, it gives CSVWDRGKNIQYF. The rearrangement joins TRBV29-1 to TRBJ2-4; the match to TRBD1 covers 11 bases. Germline CDR1 reads SQVTM; CDR2 reads ANQGSEA. CDR3 length: 13 amino acids. J gave up 4 bases and V 5 bases, and 1 base lay outside the gene matches.

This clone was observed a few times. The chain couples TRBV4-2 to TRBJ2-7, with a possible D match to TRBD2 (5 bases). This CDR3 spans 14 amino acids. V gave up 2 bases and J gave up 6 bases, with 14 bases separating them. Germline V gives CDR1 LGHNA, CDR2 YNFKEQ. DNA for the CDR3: TGTGCCAGCAGCCAACAACTAGACGGTCTCGAGCAGTACTTC. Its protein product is CASSQQLDGLEQYF.

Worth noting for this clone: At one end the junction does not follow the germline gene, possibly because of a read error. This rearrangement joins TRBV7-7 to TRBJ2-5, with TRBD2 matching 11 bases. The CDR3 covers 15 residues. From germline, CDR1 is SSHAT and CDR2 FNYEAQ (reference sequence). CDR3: CASSLTGLAVETQYF. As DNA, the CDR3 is TGTGCTAGCAGCTTAACGGGACTAGCGGTGGAGACCCAGTACTTC.

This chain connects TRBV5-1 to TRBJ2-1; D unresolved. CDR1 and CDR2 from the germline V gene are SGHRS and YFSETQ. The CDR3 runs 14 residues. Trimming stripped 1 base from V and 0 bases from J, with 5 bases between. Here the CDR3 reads CASSLRSSYNEQFF. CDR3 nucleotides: TGCGCCAGCAGCTTGCGGAGCTCCTACAATGAGCAGTTCTTC.

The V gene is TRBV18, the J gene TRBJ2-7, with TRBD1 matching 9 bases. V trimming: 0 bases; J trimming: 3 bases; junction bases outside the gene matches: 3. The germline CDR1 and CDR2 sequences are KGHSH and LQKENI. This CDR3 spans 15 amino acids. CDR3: CASSPPGTGIYEQYF. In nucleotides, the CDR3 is TGTGCCAGCTCACCACCCGGGACAGGGATCTACGAGCAGTACTTC.

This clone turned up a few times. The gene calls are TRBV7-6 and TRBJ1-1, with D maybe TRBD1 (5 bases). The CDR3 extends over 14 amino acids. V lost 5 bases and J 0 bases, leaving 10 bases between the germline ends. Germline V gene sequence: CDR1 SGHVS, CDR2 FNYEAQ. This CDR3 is CASSSAGLNTEAFF. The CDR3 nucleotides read TGTGCCAGCAGCAGCGCAGGGTTGAACACTGAAGCTTTCTTT.

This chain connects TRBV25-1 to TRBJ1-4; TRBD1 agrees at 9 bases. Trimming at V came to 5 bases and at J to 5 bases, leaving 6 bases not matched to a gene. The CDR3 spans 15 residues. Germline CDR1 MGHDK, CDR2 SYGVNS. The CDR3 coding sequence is TGTGCCAGCAGTTGGACAGGGGTTCAAAATGAAAAACTGTTTTTT. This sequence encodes CASSWTGVQNEKLFF.

CDR3 in amino acids: CASGSQGFYEQYF. For the CDR3, the DNA is TGTGCTAGTGGTTCTCAGGGTTTCTACGAGCAGTACTTC. The chain recombines TRBV12-5 with TRBJ2-7; the D gene is possibly TRBD1 (5 bases). The CDR3 extends over 13 amino acids. With 4 bases removed from V and 3 bases from J, the gap between germline ends came to 10 bases. Germline-derived CDR1 and CDR2 are LGHNT and FRNRAP.

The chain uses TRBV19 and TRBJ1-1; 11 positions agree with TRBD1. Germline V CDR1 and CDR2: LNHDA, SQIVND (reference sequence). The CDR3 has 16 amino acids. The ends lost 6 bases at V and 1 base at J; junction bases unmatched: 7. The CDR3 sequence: CASSHGQGAANTEAFF. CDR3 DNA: TGTGCCAGTAGCCACGGACAGGGGGCGGCGAACACTGAAGCTTTCTTT.

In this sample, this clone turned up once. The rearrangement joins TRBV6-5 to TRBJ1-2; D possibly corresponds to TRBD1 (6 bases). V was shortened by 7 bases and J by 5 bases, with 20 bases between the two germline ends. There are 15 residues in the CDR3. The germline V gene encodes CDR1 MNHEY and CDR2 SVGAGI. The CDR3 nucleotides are TGTGCCAGCACTCAGAGGCACAGGGAGACTTATGGCTACACCTTC. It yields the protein CASTQRHRETYGYTF.

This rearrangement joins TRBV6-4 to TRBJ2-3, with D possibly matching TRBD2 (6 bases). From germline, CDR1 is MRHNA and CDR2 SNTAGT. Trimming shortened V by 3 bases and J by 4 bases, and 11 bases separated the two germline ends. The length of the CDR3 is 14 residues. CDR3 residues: CASSETSGADTQYF. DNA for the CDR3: TGTGCCAGCAGTGAGACTAGTGGGGCAGATACGCAGTATTTT.

CDR3 sequence: CASSVGSAGDEQFF. CDR3 coding DNA: TGTGCCAGCAGCGTAGGGAGTGCCGGCGATGAGCAGTTCTTC. The rearrangement uses TRBV9 and TRBJ2-1; no clear D gene. Germline CDR1 SGDLS, CDR2 YYNGEE. The V end was cut by 0 bases, the J end by 8 bases, with 12 bases between. The CDR3 loop spans 14 amino acids.

CDR3 sequence: CASSIDGASTGELFF. DNA of the CDR3: TGTGCCAGTAGTATTGATGGGGCCAGCACCGGGGAGCTGTTTTTT. This rearrangement joins TRBV19 to TRBJ2-2, with D possibly matching TRBD1 (5 bases). Deletions cut 3 bases from V and 4 bases from J, with 12 bases between. The CDR3 is 15 residues long. The germline gives CDR1 LNHDA, CDR2 SQIVND (reference sequence).

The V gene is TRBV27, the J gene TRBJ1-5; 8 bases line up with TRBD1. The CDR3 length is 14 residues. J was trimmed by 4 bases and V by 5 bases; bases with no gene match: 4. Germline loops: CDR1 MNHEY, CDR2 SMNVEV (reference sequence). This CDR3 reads CASSVRQGNQPQHF. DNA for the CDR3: TGTGCCAGCAGTGTTAGACAGGGGAATCAGCCCCAGCATTTT.

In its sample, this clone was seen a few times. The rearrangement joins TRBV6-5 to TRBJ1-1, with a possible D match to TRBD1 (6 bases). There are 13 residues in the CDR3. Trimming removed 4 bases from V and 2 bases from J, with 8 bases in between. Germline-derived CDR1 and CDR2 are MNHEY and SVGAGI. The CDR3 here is CASSWTVNTEAFF. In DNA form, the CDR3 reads TGTGCCAGCAGTTGGACAGTTAACACTGAAGCTTTCTTT.

The CDR3 sequence: CASSQETGLAGETGELFF. CDR3 nucleotides: TGCGCCAGCAGCCAAGAGACGGGACTAGCGGGAGAGACCGGGGAGCTGTTTTTT. The rearrangement joins TRBV4-3 to TRBJ2-2, with 14 bases lining up with TRBD2. The CDR3 spans 18 residues. J was trimmed by 5 bases and V by 0 bases; bases with no gene match: 5. Germline V gives CDR1 LGHNA, CDR2 YSLEER.

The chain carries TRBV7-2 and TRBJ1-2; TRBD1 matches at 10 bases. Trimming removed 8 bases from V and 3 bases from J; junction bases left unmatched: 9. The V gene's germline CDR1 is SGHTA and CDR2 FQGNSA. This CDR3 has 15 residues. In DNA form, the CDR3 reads TGTGCCAGCCCCTTTCGGACAGGGGGACACTATGGCTACACCTTC. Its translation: CASPFRTGGHYGYTF.

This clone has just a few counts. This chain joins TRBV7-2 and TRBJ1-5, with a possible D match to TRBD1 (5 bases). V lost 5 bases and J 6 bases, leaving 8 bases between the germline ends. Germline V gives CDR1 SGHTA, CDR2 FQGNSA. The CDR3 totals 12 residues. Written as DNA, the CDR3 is TGTGCCAGCAGCCCGGACACTCAGCCCCAGCATTTT. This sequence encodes CASSPDTQPQHF.

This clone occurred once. The CDR3 loop reads CASSLGTGNGYTF. CDR3 DNA sequence: TGCGCCAGCAGCCTGGGGACAGGGAATGGCTACACCTTC. V is TRBV4-1 and J is TRBJ1-2; 9 bases fit TRBD1. Germline lookup yields CDR1 MGHRA and CDR2 YSYEKL. The CDR3 covers 13 residues. V shed 4 bases and J 6 bases; nucleotides not matched to a gene: 3.

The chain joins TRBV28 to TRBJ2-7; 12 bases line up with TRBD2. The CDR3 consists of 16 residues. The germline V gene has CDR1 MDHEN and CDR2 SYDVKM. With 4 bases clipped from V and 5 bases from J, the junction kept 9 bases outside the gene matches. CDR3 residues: CASSSTLAGGRHEQYF. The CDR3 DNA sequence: TGTGCCAGCAGTTCTACTCTAGCGGGAGGGCGACACGAGCAGTACTTC.

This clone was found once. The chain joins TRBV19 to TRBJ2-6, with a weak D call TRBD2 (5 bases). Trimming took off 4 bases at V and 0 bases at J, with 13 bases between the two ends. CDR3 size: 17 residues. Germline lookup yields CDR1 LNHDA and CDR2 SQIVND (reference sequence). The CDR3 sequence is CASSRERASSGANVLTF. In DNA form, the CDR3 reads TGTGCCAGTAGTAGAGAGAGGGCCAGCTCTGGGGCCAACGTCCTGACTTTC.

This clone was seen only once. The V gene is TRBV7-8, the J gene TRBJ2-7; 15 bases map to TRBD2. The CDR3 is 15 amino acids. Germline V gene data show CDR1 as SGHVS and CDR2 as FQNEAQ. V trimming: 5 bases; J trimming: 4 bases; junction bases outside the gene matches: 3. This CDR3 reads CASSPGTSGRYEQYF. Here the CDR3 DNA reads TGTGCCAGCAGCCCCGGGACTAGCGGGAGGTACGAGCAGTACTTC.

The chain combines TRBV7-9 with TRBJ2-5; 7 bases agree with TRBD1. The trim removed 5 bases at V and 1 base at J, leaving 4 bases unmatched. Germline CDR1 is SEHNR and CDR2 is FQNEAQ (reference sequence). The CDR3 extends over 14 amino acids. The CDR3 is CASSKGTAQETQYF. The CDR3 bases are TGTGCCAGCAGCAAGGGGACAGCCCAAGAGACCCAGTACTTC.

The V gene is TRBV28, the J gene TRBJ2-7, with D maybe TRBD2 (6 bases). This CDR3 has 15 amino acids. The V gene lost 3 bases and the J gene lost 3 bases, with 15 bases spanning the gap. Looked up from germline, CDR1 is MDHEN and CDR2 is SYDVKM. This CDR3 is CASSLWDWAYYEQYF. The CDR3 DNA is TGTGCCAGCAGTTTGTGGGACTGGGCTTACTACGAGCAGTACTTC.

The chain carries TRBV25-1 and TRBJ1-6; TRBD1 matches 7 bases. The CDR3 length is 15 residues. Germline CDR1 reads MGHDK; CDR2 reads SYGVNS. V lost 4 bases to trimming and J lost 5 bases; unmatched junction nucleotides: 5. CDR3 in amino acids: CASSVGTANNSPLHF. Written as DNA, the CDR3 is TGTGCCAGCAGTGTCGGGACAGCCAATAATTCACCCCTCCACTTT.

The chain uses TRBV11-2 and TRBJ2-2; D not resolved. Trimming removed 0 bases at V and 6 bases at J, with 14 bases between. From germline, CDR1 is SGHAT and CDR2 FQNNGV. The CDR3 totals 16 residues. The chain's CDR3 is CASSLDLRSPPGELFF. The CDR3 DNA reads TGTGCCAGCAGCTTAGATCTCAGGTCCCCTCCCGGGGAGCTGTTTTTT. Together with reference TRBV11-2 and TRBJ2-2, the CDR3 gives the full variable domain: EAGVAQSPRYKIIEKRQSVAFWCNPISGHATLYWYQQILGQGPKLLIQFQNNGVVDDSQLPKDRFSAERLKGVDSTLKIQPAKLEDSAVYLCASSLDLRSPPGELFFGEGSRLTVL.

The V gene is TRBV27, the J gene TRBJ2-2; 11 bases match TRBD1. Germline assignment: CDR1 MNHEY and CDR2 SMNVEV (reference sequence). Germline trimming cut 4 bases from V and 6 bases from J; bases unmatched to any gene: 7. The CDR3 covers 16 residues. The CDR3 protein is CASSSPGQGGSGELFF. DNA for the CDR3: TGTGCCAGCAGTTCACCGGGACAGGGGGGATCCGGGGAGCTGTTTTTT.